Sequencing of this TCR beta chain was carried out in a study of T-cell reconstitution after alpha-beta-depleted transplantation in children. Whole-study results and caveats: Recipient T cells and thymic progenitors that survived gave rise to the high TCRbeta diversity observed at day 60 in some patients.

For TCRbeta, the library was prepared with unique molecular identifiers. MiXCR was run by TCRdb on the PCR reads, yielding one entry per CDR3 protein. The sample lists some 110,000 distinct CDR3 sequences, 10% to 13% occurring once. Germline V gene sequence: CDR1 MGHDK, CDR2 SYGVNS. Trimming removed 3 bases at V and 10 bases at J, with 19 bases between. The CDR3 is 15 residues long. Concerning this clonotype: Its matching antigen is unknown.

Sequencing was performed on PBMCs, taken before TCRalphabeta/CD19-depleted stem cell transplant. V gene TRBV25-1 combines with J gene TRBJ2-1; D possibly matches TRBD1 or TRBD2 (5 bases each). The TCR was taken from a boy aged 2 to 10 with acute lymphoblastic leukemia, due to receive a stem cell transplant. The CDR3 loop is CASSDYRAGRIEQFF. Written as DNA, the CDR3 is TGTGCCAGCAGTGACTATAGGGCAGGGAGAATCGAGCAGTTCTTC.